These 27 T cell receptor delta chains originate from one sample sequenced in a study of Vδ1+ human thymocytes. Study-wide findings and caveats: Thymic TRG and TRD repertoires appeared highly polyclonal, with Gaussian CDR3 length distributions.

Which antigens these TCRs recognize remains unknown. The template was reverse-transcribed extracted RNA. Multiplex PCR used pooled V-gene forward primers and a constant-region reverse primer to amplify CDR3s. TCRdb redid clone calling on the multiplex PCR reads using CATT. There are roughly 55,000 delta-chain clones in the sample; around a sixth occur only once, and 0.5% lies in the top ten. Sequencing used Vdelta1+ gamma-delta thymocytes from the thymus. Subset noted: FACS-sorted CD3+ TCRalphabeta- TCRVdelta1+ TCRVdelta2- thymocytes. These TCRs come from a boy younger than two who had congenital heart surgery.

Worth noting for this clone: At one end, the junction sequence differs from germline, possibly due to a read error. The chain has TRDV1 and TRDJ1, with TRDD3 matching 10 bases. Per the germline V gene, CDR1 is TSWWSYY and CDR2 is QGS. CDR3 length: 23 residues. CDR3 loop: CAVGELRPPIPLLGDWESDKLIF. The CDR3 coding sequence is TGTGCTGTTGGGGAACTTAGGCCCCCAATACCTCTACTGGGGGATTGGGAGAGCGATAAACTCATCTTT.

In its sample, this clone was seen a few times. V and J are TRDV2 and TRDJ1, with 11 positions matching TRDD3. CDR3 length: 18 amino acids. Losses at the gene ends were 6 bases for V and 2 bases for J; bases not matched to a gene: 16. Germline V CDR1 and CDR2: GEAIGNYY, EKD. The CDR3 nucleotides read TGTGCCTGTCCGAACACTTTGGGGGATACGACGGGGACCGATAAACTCATCTTT. This gives the protein CACPNTLGDTTGTDKLIF.

Remarks on this clone: This specimen includes other DNA sequences encoding the same CDR3. V gene TRDV1 combines with J gene TRDJ1; D is possibly TRDD2 or TRDD3 (9 bases each). Germline V gene data show CDR1 as TSWWSYY and CDR2 as QGS. The CDR3 has 22 amino acids. The germline V and J ends were trimmed by 1 base and 0 bases, with 30 bases remaining between them. CDR3 sequence: CALGEPLPTYWGTRRYTDKLIF. The CDR3 DNA follows: TGTGCTCTTGGGGAACCCCTTCCTACGTACTGGGGGACACGGCGGTACACCGATAAACTCATCTTT.

The chain is built from TRDV1 and TRDJ1; no definite D call. V lost 1 base to trimming and J lost 4 bases, with 19 bases between them. CDR1 and CDR2 (germline): TSWWSYY, QGS. The CDR3 covers 17 residues. CDR3 protein: CALGEPGPVWRDDKLIF. The CDR3 DNA is TGTGCTCTTGGGGAACCTGGCCCCGTATGGAGGGACGATAAACTCATCTTT.

This chain links TRDV1 with TRDJ1; 11 bases map to TRDD3. Per the germline V gene, CDR1 is TSWWSYY and CDR2 is QGS. With 4 bases clipped from V and 0 bases from J, the junction kept 10 bases outside the gene matches. This CDR3 is built from 18 residues. The CDR3 DNA follows: TGTGCTCTTGGGGCGGTGGGGGATACGCGACAGTACACCGATAAACTCATCTTT. Translating gives CALGAVGDTRQYTDKLIF.

This rearrangement joins TRDV1 to TRDJ1, with 11 bases fitting TRDD3. The germline CDR1 and CDR2 sequences are TSWWSYY and QGS. The CDR3 extends over 19 amino acids. V shed 2 bases and J 2 bases; nucleotides not matched to a gene: 13. CDR3: CALGESLTGLGDITDKLIF. In nucleotides, the CDR3 is TGTGCTCTTGGGGAATCCCTTACCGGACTGGGGGATATAACCGATAAACTCATCTTT.

The chain joins TRDV1 to TRDJ1; 7 bases match TRDD3. The CDR3 contains 17 residues. The germline gives CDR1 TSWWSYY, CDR2 QGS. CDR3 coding DNA: TGTGCCCAAGCGGACCTACTTGGACTGGGGAACCACGATAAACTCATCTTT. It specifies CAQADLLGLGNHDKLIF.

The chain has TRDV1 and TRDJ1; 11 bases are shared with TRDD3. The germline V gene has CDR1 TSWWSYY and CDR2 QGS. V was clipped by 3 bases and J by 0 bases; unmatched bases: 27. This CDR3 spans 24 amino acids. CDR3 DNA sequence: TGTGCTCTTGGGGATTCCACCAGACTTCCTTATCAGTACTGGGGGATAAAGTACACCGATAAACTCATCTTT. It is translated as CALGDSTRLPYQYWGIKYTDKLIF.

This rearrangement joins TRDV1 to TRDJ1; 7 bases map to TRDD3. Germline trimming cut 4 bases from V and 0 bases from J; bases unmatched to any gene: 23. The CDR3 runs 21 residues. Germline CDR1 is TSWWSYY and CDR2 is QGS. CDR3 sequence (DNA): TGTGCTCTTGGGGTCGTATTCCGGGGCTTTGCCTTGGGGGGATACACCGATAAACTCATCTTT. It translates to CALGVVFRGFALGGYTDKLIF.

This chain links TRDV1 with TRDJ1, with 8 bases matching TRDD3. The CDR3 runs to 18 residues. The V gene end was trimmed by 0 bases and the J gene end by 8 bases; junction bases not matched to a gene: 17. The germline V gene encodes CDR1 TSWWSYY and CDR2 QGS. The CDR3 sequence: CALGELSVSWGIGKKLIF. CDR3 DNA sequence: TGTGCTCTTGGGGAACTGTCGGTTTCTTGGGGGATTGGTAAGAAACTCATCTTT.

This clone came up a few times. The rearrangement links TRDV1 to TRDJ1, with D possibly being TRDD2 (8 bases). Germline V lookup: CDR1 TSWWSYY, CDR2 QGS. The CDR3 is 21 residues long. The V gene lost 3 bases and the J gene lost 10 bases, with 39 bases spanning the gap. In DNA form, the CDR3 reads TGTGCTCTTGGGGACAACGGCCTTCCTAAAAACTGGGGCTACTCCGTAAGTATACTCATCTTT. It codes for CALGDNGLPKNWGYSVSILIF.

This clone was counted only a few times. V usage is TRDV1 and J usage is TRDJ1; 7 bases map to TRDD3. The V gene's germline CDR1 is TSWWSYY and CDR2 QGS. The V gene end was trimmed by 5 bases and the J gene end by 0 bases; junction bases not matched to a gene: 21. This CDR3 has 20 amino acids. CDR3 nucleotide sequence: TGTGCTCTTGGGCCCGGGGATAAGCTCGCGCGGGTAGGGTACACCGATAAACTCATCTTT. Its protein is CALGPGDKLARVGYTDKLIF.

The chain employs TRDV1 and TRDJ1; 9 bases line up with TRDD3. The CDR3 is 22 residues long. CDR1 TSWWSYY and CDR2 QGS come from the germline V gene. Trimming at V came to 3 bases and at J to 2 bases, leaving 25 bases not matched to a gene. The CDR3 loop is CALGDSLFLAWGYDLETDKLIF. In DNA, the CDR3 is TGTGCTCTTGGGGATTCCCTATTCCTCGCCTGGGGATACGACCTGGAAACCGATAAACTCATCTTT.

This chain connects TRDV1 to TRDJ1, with 10 positions matching TRDD3. After removal of 0 bases from V and 8 bases from J, the junction contained 24 bases not matched to a gene. Per the germline V gene, CDR1 is TSWWSYY and CDR2 is QGS. The CDR3 runs 21 residues. As DNA, the CDR3 is TGTGCTCTTGGGGAACTAGTATTCATTCCTTTTACTGGGGGATTTCGGGTAAAACTCATCTTT. Translating gives CALGELVFIPFTGGFRVKLIF.

The rearrangement links TRDV1 to TRDJ1; D is perhaps TRDD3 (6 bases). Germline V gene lookup returns CDR1 TSWWSYY and CDR2 QGS. The CDR3 has 21 residues. V was cut by 2 bases and J by 6 bases, with 34 bases left in between. The CDR3 region is CALGETPPLHSGSTGMHKLIF. For the CDR3, the DNA is TGTGCTCTTGGGGAAACGCCCCCGCTCCACTCGGGGAGCACTGGGATGCATAAACTCATCTTT.

The genes are TRDV1 and TRDJ2, with a weak D call TRDD3 (6 bases). The CDR3 runs to 17 residues. V lost 4 bases and J lost 1, with 16 bases in between. Germline V gene data show CDR1 as TSWWSYY and CDR2 as QGS. The CDR3 coding sequence is TGTGCTCTTGGGGGACGTGGGGGCCGCCTTTTGACAGCACAACTCTTCTTT. It translates to CALGGRGGRLLTAQLFF.

This clone has a handful of counts. The rearrangement links TRDV1 to TRDJ1, with 9 bases aligning to TRDD3. In germline, CDR1 is TSWWSYY, CDR2 QGS. With 4 bases clipped from V and 4 bases from J, the junction kept 13 bases outside the gene matches. The CDR3 has 17 residues. As DNA, the CDR3 is TGTGCTCTTGGGGGCCCGAGTTGGGGATACGCTGTCGATAAACTCATCTTT. Protein product: CALGGPSWGYAVDKLIF.

The genes are TRDV1 and TRDJ1; TRDD3 aligns across 12 bases. CDR1 is TSWWSYY and CDR2 is QGS in the germline V gene. This CDR3 region has 22 residues. The J segment lost 2 bases and the V segment lost 3 bases, leaving 22 bases of the junction unmatched. CDR3 protein: CALGDRTTEWVLGDTGTDKLIF. The CDR3 DNA reads TGTGCTCTTGGGGACCGCACGACTGAATGGGTACTGGGGGATACAGGGACCGATAAACTCATCTTT.

This chain connects TRDV1 to TRDJ1; 7 bases agree with TRDD3. J was trimmed by 5 bases and V by 2 bases; bases with no gene match: 11. The CDR3 contains 16 residues. Germline V gives CDR1 TSWWSYY, CDR2 QGS. CDR3 region: CALGEYESTGEDKLIF. CDR3 DNA: TGTGCTCTTGGGGAATACGAATCTACTGGGGAAGATAAACTCATCTTT.

This rearrangement joins TRDV1 to TRDJ1; TRDD3 matches 13 bases. Germline lookup yields CDR1 TSWWSYY and CDR2 QGS. Losses at the gene ends were 2 bases for V and 0 bases for J; bases not matched to a gene: 24. CDR3 length: 24 residues. The CDR3: CALGEDTPLSTGGYVALYTDKLIF. In DNA form, the CDR3 reads TGTGCTCTTGGGGAAGATACACCGCTTTCCACTGGGGGATACGTGGCACTGTACACCGATAAACTCATCTTT.

The J gene is TRDJ1, the V gene TRDV1; a weak D match, TRDD3 (6 bases). The germline V and J ends were trimmed by 0 bases and 5 bases, with 16 bases remaining between them. The length of the CDR3 is 16 residues. Germline V gives CDR1 TSWWSYY, CDR2 QGS. The CDR3 DNA is TGTGCTCTTGGGGAACTAGGTCGTGGGGGTAAAGATAAACTCATCTTT. This sequence encodes CALGELGRGGKDKLIF.

This chain uses TRDV1 with TRDJ1; 10 bases align to TRDD3. CDR3 length equals 21 residues. Germline V lookup: CDR1 TSWWSYY, CDR2 QGS. V was clipped by 0 bases and J by 1 base; unmatched bases: 17. The DNA of the CDR3 is TGTGCTCTTGGGGAACTCCGGAGGTCTCGAGGGCTGGGGGATATCACCGATAAACTCATCTTT. This encodes CALGELRRSRGLGDITDKLIF.

This clone was seen only a few times. The same CDR3 arises from other DNA sequences in this sample as well. The rearrangement uses TRDV1 and TRDJ1, with D possibly matching TRDD3 (5 bases). This CDR3 contains 18 residues. Trimming shortened V by 2 bases and J by 0 bases, and 19 bases separated the two germline ends. Looked up from germline, CDR1 is TSWWSYY and CDR2 is QGS. The CDR3 DNA sequence: TGTGCTCTTGGGGAAATTAGGGGAATACGCCTAAACACCGATAAACTCATCTTT. Translated: CALGEIRGIRLNTDKLIF.

V is TRDV1 and J is TRDJ1, with 9 bases fitting TRDD3. This CDR3 contains 28 residues. The germline gives CDR1 TSWWSYY, CDR2 QGS. After removal of 4 bases from V and 0 bases from J, the junction contained 42 bases not matched to a gene. The CDR3 bases are TGTGCTCTTGGGGGAACGACACCCCGGAAGTCTGCCTGGGGATACGGCAGGGATCCTTTTTTGTACACCGATAAACTCATCTTT. Encoded protein: CALGGTTPRKSAWGYGRDPFLYTDKLIF.

The chain combines TRDV1 with TRDJ1, with 12 nucleotides matching TRDD3. CDR1 is TSWWSYY, CDR2 QGS, per germline. The CDR3 runs 17 residues. The V and J ends lost 1 base and 8 bases, in that order; junction bases with no gene match: 11. DNA of the CDR3: TGTGCTCTTGGGGAACGTACTGGGGGATACCGGATATCGAAACTCATCTTT. This sequence encodes CALGERTGGYRISKLIF.

This clone has more than one count but fewer than ten. The gene calls are TRDV1 and TRDJ1, with 13 bases identical to TRDD3. Germline loops: CDR1 TSWWSYY, CDR2 QGS. The CDR3 runs 22 residues. With 7 bases clipped from V and 0 bases from J, the junction kept 23 bases outside the gene matches. The DNA of the CDR3 is TGTGCTCTTGATACCACCTCCGCGTTCACTGGGGGATACGCGTCCTACACCGATAAACTCATCTTT. This codes for CALDTTSAFTGGYASYTDKLIF.

J is TRDJ1 and V is TRDV1; TRDD3 matches at 12 bases. The CDR3 is made up of 20 amino acids. Per germline, CDR1 TSWWSYY and CDR2 QGS. With V trimmed by 1 base and J by 2 bases, 14 bases remained unmatched. This CDR3 reads CALGEPLLVLGDTQTDKLIF. The DNA of the CDR3 is TGTGCTCTTGGGGAACCCCTCCTCGTACTGGGGGATACACAGACCGATAAACTCATCTTT.